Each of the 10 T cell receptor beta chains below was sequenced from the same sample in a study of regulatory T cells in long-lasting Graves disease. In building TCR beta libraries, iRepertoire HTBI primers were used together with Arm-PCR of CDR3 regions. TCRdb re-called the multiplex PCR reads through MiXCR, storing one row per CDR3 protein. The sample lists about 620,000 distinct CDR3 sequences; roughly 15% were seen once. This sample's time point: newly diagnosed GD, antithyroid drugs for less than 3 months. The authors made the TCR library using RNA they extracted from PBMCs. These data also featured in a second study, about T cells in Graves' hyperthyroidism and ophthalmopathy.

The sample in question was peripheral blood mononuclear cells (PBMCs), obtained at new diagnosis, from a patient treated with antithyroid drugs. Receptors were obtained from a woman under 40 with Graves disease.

The CDR3 DNA follows: TGCGCACAGGGTGACTCTGGGGCCAACGTCCTGACTTTC. Amino acids: CAQGDSGANVLTF. The chain has TRBV20-1 and TRBJ2-6, with D possibly matching TRBD1 (6 bases). The CDR3 extends over 13 amino acids. Germline V gene sequence: CDR1 DFQATT, CDR2 SNEGSKA (reference sequence).

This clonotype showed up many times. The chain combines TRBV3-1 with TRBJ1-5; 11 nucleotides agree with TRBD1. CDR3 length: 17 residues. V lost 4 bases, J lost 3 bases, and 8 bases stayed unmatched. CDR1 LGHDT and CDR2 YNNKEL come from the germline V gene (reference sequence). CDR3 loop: CASSRSGTGGYNQPQHF. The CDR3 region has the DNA TGTGCCAGCAGCCGATCCGGGACAGGGGGTTACAATCAGCCCCAGCATTTT.

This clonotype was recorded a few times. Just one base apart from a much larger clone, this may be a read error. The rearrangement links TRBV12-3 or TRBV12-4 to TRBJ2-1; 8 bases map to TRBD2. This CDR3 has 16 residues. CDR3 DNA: TGTGCCAGCAGTCCCCGCGGGGGAGCGGGAGATAATGAGCAGCTCTTC. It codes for CASSPRGGAGDNEQLF.

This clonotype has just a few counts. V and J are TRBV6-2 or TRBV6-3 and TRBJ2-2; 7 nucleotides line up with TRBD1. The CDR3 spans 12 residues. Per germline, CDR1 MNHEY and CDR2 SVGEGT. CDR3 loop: CGGQAETGELFF. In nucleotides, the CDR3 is TGTGGCGGACAGGCGGAAACCGGGGAGCTGTTTTTT.

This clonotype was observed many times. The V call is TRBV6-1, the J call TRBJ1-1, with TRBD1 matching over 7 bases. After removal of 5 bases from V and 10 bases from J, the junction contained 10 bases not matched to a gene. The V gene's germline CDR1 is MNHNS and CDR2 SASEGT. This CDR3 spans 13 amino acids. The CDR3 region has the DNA TGTGCCAGCAGTCACAACAGGGGTCTAGGAGCTTTCTTT. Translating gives CASSHNRGLGAFF.

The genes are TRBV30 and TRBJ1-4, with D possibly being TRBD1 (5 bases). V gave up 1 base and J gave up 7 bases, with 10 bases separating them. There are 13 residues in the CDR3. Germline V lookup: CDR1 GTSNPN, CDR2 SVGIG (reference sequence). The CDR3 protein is CAWSAQVAEKLFF. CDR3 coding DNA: TGTGCCTGGAGTGCACAGGTAGCTGAAAAACTGTTTTTT.

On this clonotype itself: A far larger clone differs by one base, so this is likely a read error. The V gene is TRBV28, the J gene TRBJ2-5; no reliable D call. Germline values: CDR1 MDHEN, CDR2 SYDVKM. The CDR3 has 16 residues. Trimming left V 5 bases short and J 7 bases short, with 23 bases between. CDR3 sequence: CASSDQKDPAVPTQYF. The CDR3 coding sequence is TGTGCCAGCAGTGACCAAAAGGACCCTGCGGTACCGACCCAGTACTTC.

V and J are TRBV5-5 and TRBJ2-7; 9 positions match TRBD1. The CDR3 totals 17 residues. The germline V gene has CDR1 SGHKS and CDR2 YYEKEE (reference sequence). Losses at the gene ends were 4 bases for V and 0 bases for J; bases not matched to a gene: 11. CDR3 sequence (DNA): TGTGCCAGCAGCCCCGGGACAGGGTCAGTAAGCTCCTACGAGCAGTACTTC. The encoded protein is CASSPGTGSVSSYEQYF.

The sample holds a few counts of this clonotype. The CDR3 here is CASSPREGYYEQYF. The CDR3, as DNA: TGTGCCAGCAGCCCCCGTGAGGGGTATTACGAGCAGTACTTC. This chain joins TRBV12-3 or TRBV12-4 and TRBJ2-7; D tentatively fits TRBD1 or TRBD2 (5 bases each). The CDR3 length is 14 residues. V gave up 6 bases and J gave up 4 bases, with 16 bases separating them.

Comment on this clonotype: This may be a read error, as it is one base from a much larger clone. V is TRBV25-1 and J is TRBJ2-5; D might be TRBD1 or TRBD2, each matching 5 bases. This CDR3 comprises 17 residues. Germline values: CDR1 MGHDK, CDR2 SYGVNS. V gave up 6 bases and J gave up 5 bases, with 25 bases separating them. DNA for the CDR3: TGTGCCAGCAGCGCTGACTCAGGGAGCTTCTTATGGGAGACCCAGTACTTC. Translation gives CASSADSGSFLWETQYF.